Below, 27 T cell receptor beta chains from the same sample are listed, as sequenced in a study of tumor-infiltrating lymphocytes in localized non-small cell lung cancer. The data were produced by immunoSEQ multiplex PCR, yet TCRdb's version contains in-frame clones alone and is incomplete. Here the sample spans 6,000 to 8,000 clones, approximately 71% being singletons. Sequences were obtained from lung tumor tissue. The receptors come from a human donor with non-small cell lung cancer.

The chain employs TRBV4-3 and TRBJ1-1, with 9 nucleotides matching TRBD1. Germline V gene sequence: CDR1 LGHNA, CDR2 YSLEER. CDR3 length: 15 residues. Germline trimming cut 6 bases from V and 1 base from J; bases unmatched to any gene: 6. Here the CDR3 reads CASRNGQGPNTEAFF. CDR3 bases: TGCGCCAGCAGAAACGGACAGGGGCCGAACACTGAAGCTTTCTTT.

The sample holds a few counts of this clone. J is TRBJ2-3 and V is TRBV19; 7 positions match TRBD2. V trimming: 3 bases; J trimming: 4 bases; junction bases outside the gene matches: 7. The CDR3 runs to 15 residues. Per germline, CDR1 LNHDA and CDR2 SQIVND (reference sequence). Here the CDR3 DNA reads TGTGCCAGTAGTATTTGGGGGGGGATGTCAGATACGCAGTATTTT. Amino acids: CASSIWGGMSDTQYF.

The J gene is TRBJ1-4, the V gene TRBV7-2; D not certain. Germline V gives CDR1 SGHTA, CDR2 FQGNSA. V dropped 1 base and J dropped 5 bases, with 5 bases sitting between them. CDR3 length: 13 amino acids. Here the CDR3 reads CASSLGRNEKLFF. The CDR3 DNA reads as TGTGCCAGCAGCTTAGGTCGGAATGAAAAACTGTTTTTT.

The V call is TRBV27, the J call TRBJ2-5; D not certain. V shed 2 bases and J shed 5 bases, with 3 bases lying between them. CDR3 size: 11 residues. Germline V lookup: CDR1 MNHEY, CDR2 SMNVEV (reference sequence). The CDR3 loop reads CASSLGETQYF. The CDR3 coding sequence is TGTGCCAGCAGTTTAGGGGAGACCCAGTACTTC.

Here the CDR3 reads CASSYRAGELFF. The CDR3 DNA is TGTGCCAGCAGTTACCGGGCCGGGGAGCTGTTTTTT. J is TRBJ2-2 and V is TRBV6-5; D unresolved. Germline V CDR1 and CDR2: MNHEY, SVGAGI. The germline V and J ends were trimmed by 2 bases and 6 bases, with 4 bases remaining between them. CDR3 length equals 12 residues.

This clone appeared a few times. V usage is TRBV14 and J usage is TRBJ2-2, with TRBD2 identical over 10 bases. This CDR3 is 17 amino acids long. Germline assignment: CDR1 SGHDN and CDR2 FVKESK. J was trimmed by 3 bases and V by 0 bases; bases with no gene match: 4. The DNA for the CDR3 is TGTGCCAGCAGCCAAGATAAGGGGACTAGCGACACCGGGGAGCTGTTTTTT. It translates to CASSQDKGTSDTGELFF.

In this sample, this clone is medium-sized. The chain uses TRBV4-3 and TRBJ1-2; TRBD1 is a possible D gene (6 bases). V dropped 1 base and J dropped 3 bases, with 15 bases sitting between them. The CDR3 totals 16 residues. Looked up from germline, CDR1 is LGHNA and CDR2 is YSLEER. As DNA, the CDR3 is TGCGCCAGCAGCCAAGTCGTGGGGGGGCTTTACTATGGCTACACCTTC. Residues: CASSQVVGGLYYGYTF.

The chain combines TRBV5-1 with TRBJ1-4; the D is unclear. The CDR3 consists of 16 residues. Germline V lookup: CDR1 SGHRS, CDR2 YFSETQ. V lost 4 bases and J lost 5, with 18 bases in between. In nucleotides, the CDR3 is TGCGCCAGCAGCCCGACCGGATTAGCCAGCAATGAAAAACTGTTTTTT. The encoded protein is CASSPTGLASNEKLFF.

This chain connects TRBV28 to TRBJ2-2; no definite D call. Between the trimmed V and J ends, which lost 2 bases and 2 bases, there was a span of 9 bases. Germline assignment: CDR1 MDHEN and CDR2 SYDVKM. The CDR3 covers 15 residues. In nucleotides, the CDR3 is TGTGCCAGCAGTTTAACGACGGCTAACACCGGGGAGCTGTTTTTT. Translated, it gives CASSLTTANTGELFF.

The chain carries TRBV7-2 and TRBJ2-7; D remains unclear. Deletions cut 5 bases from V and 1 base from J, with 9 bases between. Per the germline V gene, CDR1 is SGHTA and CDR2 is FQGNSA. The CDR3 runs to 13 residues. The chain's CDR3 is CASSVGWSYEQYV. The CDR3 nucleotides are TGTGCCAGCAGCGTAGGATGGTCCTACGAGCAGTACGTC.

The V call is TRBV6-5, the J call TRBJ1-2; maybe TRBD1 (5 bases). This CDR3 comprises 15 residues. CDR1 and CDR2 (germline): MNHEY, SVGAGI. V was cut by 0 bases and J by 8 bases, with 16 bases left in between. This CDR3 is CASSYSISSGEGYTF. The CDR3 DNA sequence: TGTGCCAGCAGTTACTCGATCTCTTCGGGGGAAGGCTACACCTTC.

The rearrangement links TRBV28 to TRBJ1-1, with D perhaps matching TRBD1 (6 bases). This CDR3 is 16 amino acids long. The V and J ends lost 7 bases and 3 bases respectively, with 21 bases between them. Germline CDR1 and CDR2: MDHEN and SYDVKM. CDR3 sequence reads: CASTGGGRAGHTEAFF. The CDR3 DNA reads as TGTGCCAGCACCGGGGGGGGCAGGGCTGGTCACACTGAAGCTTTCTTT. The full variable domain, in which reference TRBV28 and TRBJ1-1 provide the parts outside the CDR3, is DVKVTQSSRYLVKRTGEKVFLECVQDMDHENMFWYRQDPGLGLRLIYFSYDVKMKEKGDIPEGYSVSREKKERFSLILESASTNQTSMYLCASTGGGRAGHTEAFFGQGTRLTVV.

The chain has TRBV10-3 and TRBJ1-4, with a weak D call TRBD1 (5 bases). CDR3 length: 14 amino acids. The V end was cut by 3 bases, the J end by 1 base, with 6 bases between. The germline V gene has CDR1 ENHRY and CDR2 SYGVKD. CDR3 nucleotide sequence: TGTGCCATCAGTGATCAGGGAACTAATGAAAAACTGTTTTTT. As protein: CAISDQGTNEKLFF.

CDR3 sequence: CASSPGQGIYEQYV. CDR3 nucleotide sequence: TGTGCCAGCAGCCCGGGACAGGGGATTTACGAGCAGTACGTC. The chain employs TRBV6-6 and TRBJ2-7, with 10 positions matching TRBD1. Germline-derived CDR1 and CDR2 are MNHNY and SVGAGI (reference sequence). Trimming at V came to 6 bases and at J to 4 bases, leaving 6 bases not matched to a gene. There are 14 residues in the CDR3.

The V gene is TRBV5-4, the J gene TRBJ2-1, with 13 nucleotides matching TRBD2. CDR3 length: 17 residues. The J segment lost 4 bases and the V segment lost 0 bases, leaving 4 bases of the junction unmatched. Germline-derived CDR1 and CDR2 are SGHNT and YYREEE (reference sequence). CDR3 region: CASSLATSGGGYNEQFF. CDR3 coding DNA: TGTGCCAGCAGCTTGGCTACTAGCGGGGGGGGATACAATGAGCAGTTCTTC.

V is TRBV10-2 and J is TRBJ1-2, with D perhaps TRBD1 (5 bases). V was clipped by 2 bases and J by 4 bases, with 8 bases between them. CDR3 length: 13 amino acids. Per germline, CDR1 WSHSY and CDR2 SAAADI. The CDR3 DNA is TGCGCCAGCAGTGAGAGGGGAAGCTATGGCTACACCTTC. It codes for CASSERGSYGYTF.

This clone ranks as medium-sized. This chain uses TRBV28 with TRBJ1-2; 7 nucleotides line up with TRBD1. CDR1 is MDHEN, CDR2 SYDVKM, per germline. The CDR3 runs 16 residues. V lost 1 base and J lost 5; bases outside the gene matches: 10. This CDR3 reads CASSLSVTGKLYGYTF. The CDR3 DNA is TGTGCCAGCAGTTTATCCGTGACAGGGAAACTTTATGGCTACACCTTC.

A few counts support this clone. This sequence joins TRBV7-3 and TRBJ2-3; TRBD2 matches at 7 bases. Trimming took 5 bases from V and 2 from J; bases not matched to a gene: 4. This CDR3 comprises 14 residues. In germline, CDR1 is SGHTA, CDR2 FQGTGA. CDR3 coding DNA: TGTGCCAGCAGCCGTAGCGGGCCCACAGATACGCAGTATTTT. Protein: CASSRSGPTDTQYF.

The chain employs TRBV2 and TRBJ2-3; 7 nucleotides line up with TRBD2. The CDR3 is made up of 16 amino acids. CDR1 is SNHLY, CDR2 FYNNEI, per germline. Trimming at V came to 2 bases and at J to 5 bases, leaving 10 bases not matched to a gene. This CDR3 is CASSERLAVGVDTQYF. The CDR3 region has the DNA TGTGCCAGCAGTGAAAGGCTAGCGGTGGGCGTAGATACGCAGTATTTT.

The chain links TRBV30 to TRBJ1-2, with 9 bases identical to TRBD1. With 2 bases clipped from V and 9 bases from J, the junction kept 10 bases outside the gene matches. Per germline, CDR1 GTSNPN and CDR2 SVGIG (reference sequence). The CDR3 spans 14 residues. As DNA, the CDR3 is TGTGCCTGGAGTACCGGGACAGGGTCAACTAGCTACACCTTC. Protein product: CAWSTGTGSTSYTF.

J is TRBJ2-5 and V is TRBV9, with D perhaps TRBD1 (5 bases). The CDR3 spans 13 residues. The V end lost 2 bases, the J end lost 3 bases, and 8 bases lay between the germline ends. Per the germline V gene, CDR1 is SGDLS and CDR2 is YYNGEE. CDR3 loop: CASSVTGEETQYF. In DNA, the CDR3 is TGTGCCAGCAGCGTTACAGGAGAAGAGACCCAGTACTTC.

The chain has TRBV6-1 and TRBJ2-5; 11 nucleotides align to TRBD2. The CDR3 is 13 residues long. The germline V gene encodes CDR1 MNHNS and CDR2 SASEGT. Trimming cost V 6 bases and J 3 bases; bases outside gene matches: 0. The CDR3 sequence: CASRTSGKETQYF. CDR3 DNA: TGTGCCAGCAGGACTAGCGGGAAAGAGACCCAGTACTTC.

The chain uses TRBV27 and TRBJ2-7; TRBD1 is a possible D gene (6 bases). Trimming took off 2 bases at V and 8 bases at J, with 13 bases between the two ends. This CDR3 contains 13 residues. CDR1 and CDR2 from the germline V gene are MNHEY and SMNVEV (reference sequence). The CDR3 protein is CASSLMRGIKQYV. Here the CDR3 DNA reads TGTGCCAGCAGTTTAATGAGGGGGATTAAGCAGTACGTC.

The rearrangement joins TRBV5-4 to TRBJ1-1; 9 bases are shared with TRBD1. The CDR3 is made up of 15 amino acids. The V gene's germline CDR1 is SGHNT and CDR2 YYREEE (reference sequence). Trimming at V came to 4 bases and at J to 3 bases, leaving 7 bases not matched to a gene. CDR3 region: CASSARRDRDTEAFF. CDR3 in DNA: TGTGCCAGCAGCGCGCGCCGGGACAGGGACACTGAAGCTTTCTTT.

J is TRBJ2-7 and V is TRBV6-6; TRBD1 is a possible D gene (7 bases). The CDR3 is 14 amino acids. Germline values: CDR1 MNHNY, CDR2 SVGAGI (reference sequence). V lost 6 bases to trimming and J lost 2 bases, with 14 bases between them. The CDR3: CASRVQGTPYEQYF. The CDR3 DNA follows: TGTGCCAGCAGAGTACAGGGGACTCCCTACGAGCAGTACTTC.

The rearrangement links TRBV27 to TRBJ2-3; D is unresolved. V lost 3 bases and J 0 bases, leaving 10 bases between the germline ends. The CDR3 has 15 amino acids. Germline-derived CDR1 and CDR2 are MNHEY and SMNVEV (reference sequence). The CDR3 here is CASSFVAASTDTQYF. In DNA, the CDR3 is TGTGCCAGCAGTTTTGTGGCGGCTAGCACAGATACGCAGTATTTT.

The chain uses TRBV6-1 and TRBJ1-4, with TRBD1 matching over 9 bases. Per the germline V gene, CDR1 is MNHNS and CDR2 is SASEGT. V lost 6 bases, J lost 6 bases, and 8 bases stayed unmatched. The CDR3 totals 15 residues. CDR3 DNA: TGTGCCAGCAGAGATCCGGGACAGGGACATGAAAAACTGTTTTTT. Its protein product is CASRDPGQGHEKLFF.